This T cell receptor beta chain appears in the sequencing data of a study of cytomegalovirus exposure and HLA in healthy donors. General study findings and limits: The study assumed roughly uniform donor sequencing depth for presence/absence analyses.

Researchers ran the PCR with 60 Vbeta and 13 Jbeta primers. Only in-frame clones appear in the TCRdb table, and some are missing; sequencing was by immunoSEQ multiplex PCR. The data show more than 20,000 clones, roughly 68% seen once. The CDR3 length is 13 residues. Trimming at V came to 7 bases and at J to 1 base, leaving 2 bases not matched to a gene. Germline values: CDR1 PRHDT, CDR2 FYEKMQ (reference sequence). Details on this clone: What it binds is unknown.

V and J are TRBV13 and TRBJ2-7; the match to TRBD1 covers 9 bases. The sequenced material came from PBMCs. The clonotype originates from a woman aged 50 to 60 in good health and CMV-seronegative. The CDR3 sequence: CASTDRGSYEQYF. CDR3 nucleotides: TGTGCCAGCACCGACAGGGGGTCCTACGAGCAGTACTTC.